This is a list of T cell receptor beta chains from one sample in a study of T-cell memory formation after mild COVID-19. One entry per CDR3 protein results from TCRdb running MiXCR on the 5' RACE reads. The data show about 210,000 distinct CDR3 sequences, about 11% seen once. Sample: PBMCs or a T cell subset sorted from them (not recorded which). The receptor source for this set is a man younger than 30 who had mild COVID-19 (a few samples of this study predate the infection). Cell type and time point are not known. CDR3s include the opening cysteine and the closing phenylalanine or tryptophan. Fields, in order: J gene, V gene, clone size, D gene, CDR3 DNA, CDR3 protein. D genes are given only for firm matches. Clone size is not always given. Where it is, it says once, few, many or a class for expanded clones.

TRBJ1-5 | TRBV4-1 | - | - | TGCGCCAGCAGCCAATCGCGGAACAATCAGCCCCAGCATTTT | CASSQSRNNQPQHF
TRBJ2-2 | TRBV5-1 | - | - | TGCGCCAGCAGCTTGGTCGTGGCTACCGGGGAGCTGTTTTTT | CASSLVVATGELFF
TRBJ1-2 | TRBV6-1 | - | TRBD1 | TGTGCCAGCAGTGAAGGACAGGGGCCTCTGAGCTACACCTTC | CASSEGQGPLSYTF
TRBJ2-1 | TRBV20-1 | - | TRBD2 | TGCAGTGCTAGATCTGGAATGGGAGGGGTCGAGCAGTTCTTC | CSARSGMGGVEQFF
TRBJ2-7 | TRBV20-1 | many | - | TGCAGTGCTAGTGCTTCAGGAGGGGGCTCCTACGAGCAGTACTTC | CSASASGGGSYEQYF
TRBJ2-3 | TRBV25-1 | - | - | TGTGCCAGCAGTGGGATTGGCGGCACAGATACGCAGTATTTT | CASSGIGGTDTQYF
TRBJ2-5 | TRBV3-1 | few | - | TGTGCCAGCAGCCAAACGGGAGCGCAAGAGACCCAGTACTTC | CASSQTGAQETQYF
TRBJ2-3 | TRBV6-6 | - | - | TGTGCCAGCCGGGAGAAGGGTGGGACAGATACGCAGTATTTT | CASREKGGTDTQYF
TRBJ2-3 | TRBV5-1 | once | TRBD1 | TGCGCCAGCAGCGTAGACAGGGTAGATACGCAGTATTTT | CASSVDRVDTQYF
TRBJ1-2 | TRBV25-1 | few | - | TGTGCCAGCAGTGACTCCTGGGCAGGGGTTGGCTACACCTTC | CASSDSWAGVGYTF
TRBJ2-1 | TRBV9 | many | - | TGTGCCAGCAGCGCCACAGGAAGCGAGCAGTTCTTC | CASSATGSEQFF
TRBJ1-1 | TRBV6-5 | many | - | TGTGCCAGCAGTTACCCAGGGGACACTGAAGCTTTCTTT | CASSYPGDTEAFF
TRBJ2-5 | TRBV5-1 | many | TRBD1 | TGCGCCAGCAGCTTGGCGGGACAGGGGCCTTTGGAGACCCAGTACTTC | CASSLAGQGPLETQYF
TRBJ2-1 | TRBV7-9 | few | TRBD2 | TGTGCCAGCAGCGCCGGACTAGCGGGGGGTTTCTACAATGAGCAGTTCTTC | CASSAGLAGGFYNEQFF
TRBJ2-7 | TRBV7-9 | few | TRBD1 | TGTGCCAGCAGCCCCGGGACAGGATCGTACTTC | CASSPGTGSYF
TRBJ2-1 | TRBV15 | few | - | TGTGCCACCAGCGGACACCGAAATCCCTACAATGAGCAGTTCTTC | CATSGHRNPYNEQFF
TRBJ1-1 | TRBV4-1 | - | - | TGCGCCAGCAGCCAGAAGGCAAGGACAGCACCCAAGAACACTGAAGCTTTCTTT | CASSQKARTAPKNTEAFF
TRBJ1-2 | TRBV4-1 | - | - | TGCGCCAGCAGCCAAGATCTACAGGGCTATGGCTACACCTTC | CASSQDLQGYGYTF
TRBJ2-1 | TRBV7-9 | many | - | TGTGCCAGCAGCGCAACAGGGTTCCGCTACAATGAGCAGTTCTTC | CASSATGFRYNEQFF
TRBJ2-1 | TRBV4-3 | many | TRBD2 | TGCGCCAGCAGCGAGTCGATAGCGGGGGGTACCTACAATGAGCAGTTCTTC | CASSESIAGGTYNEQFF
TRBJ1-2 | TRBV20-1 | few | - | TGCAGTGCTGCCGACAGGAATAACTATGGCTACACCTTC | CSAADRNNYGYTF
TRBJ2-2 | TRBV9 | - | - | TGTGCCAGCAGCGTACAACTGAATGGCGGGGAGCTGTTTTTT | CASSVQLNGGELFF
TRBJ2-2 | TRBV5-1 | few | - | TGCGCCAGCAGCTTAGAAGCGTCCGGGGAGCTGTTTTTT | CASSLEASGELFF
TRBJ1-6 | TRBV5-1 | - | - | TGCGCCAGCAGCGAGGACGGACGGAGGTCACCCCTCCACTTT | CASSEDGRRSPLHF
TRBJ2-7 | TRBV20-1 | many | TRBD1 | TGCAGTGCTAGCCTCCCGGGACAGGGCGCGTACGAGCAGTACTTC | CSASLPGQGAYEQYF
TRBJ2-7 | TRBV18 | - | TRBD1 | TGTGCCAGCTCACCTCTTTCGCAGGGGGCTATCGAGCAGTACTTC | CASSPLSQGAIEQYF
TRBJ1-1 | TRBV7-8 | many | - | TGTGCCAGCAGCTTAATCATGAACACTGAAGCTTTCTTT | CASSLIMNTEAFF
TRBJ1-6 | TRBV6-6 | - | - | TGTGCCAGCAGTTACGACAATTCACCCCTCCACTTT | CASSYDNSPLHF
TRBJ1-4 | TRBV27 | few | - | TGTGCCAGCAGCAGGGTAGGGGAAAAACTGTTTTTT | CASSRVGEKLFF
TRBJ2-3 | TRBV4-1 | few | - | TGCGCCAGCAGCTCTCAGACAGATACGCAGTATTTT | CASSSQTDTQYF
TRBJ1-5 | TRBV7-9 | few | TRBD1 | TGTGCCAGCAGCCCGGACAGGGTTGGTCGCAATCAGCCCCAGCATTTT | CASSPDRVGRNQPQHF
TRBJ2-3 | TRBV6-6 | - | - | TGTGCCAGCAGTCCCCCTAGGCTTCACACAGATACGCAGTATTTT | CASSPPRLHTDTQYF
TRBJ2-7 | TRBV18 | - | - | TGTGCCAGCTCCGACCGCCCGGGGGAGCAGTACTTC | CASSDRPGEQYF
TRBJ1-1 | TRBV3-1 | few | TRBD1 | TGTGCCAGCAGCCTAGAGAACAGGGGTGGCACTGAAGCTTTCTTT | CASSLENRGGTEAFF
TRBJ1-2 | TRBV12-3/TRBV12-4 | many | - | TGTGCCAGCAGTTTGATGAACTATGGCTACACCTTC | CASSLMNYGYTF
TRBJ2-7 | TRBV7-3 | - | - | TGTGCCAGCAGCCTAGATCCAGACTACGAGCAGTACTTC | CASSLDPDYEQYF
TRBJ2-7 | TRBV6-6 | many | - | TGTGCCAGCGGAAGACCCAGGTCCTACGAGCAGTACTTC | CASGRPRSYEQYF
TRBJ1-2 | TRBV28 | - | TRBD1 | TGTGCCAGCAGTTTTCCTACCGGGACAGACTATGGCTACACCTTC | CASSFPTGTDYGYTF
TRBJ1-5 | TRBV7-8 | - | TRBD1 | TGTGCCAGCAGCGGGCCAGACAGGGTCAATCAGCCCCAGCATTTT | CASSGPDRVNQPQHF
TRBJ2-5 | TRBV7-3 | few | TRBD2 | TGTGCCAGCAGCTTGGCGTCAGCGGGGATTCAAGAGACCCAGTACTTC | CASSLASAGIQETQYF
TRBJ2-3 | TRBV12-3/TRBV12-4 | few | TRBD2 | TGTGCCAGCAGCTACCCACCGGGGGGGGCGCAGTATTTT | CASSYPPGGAQYF
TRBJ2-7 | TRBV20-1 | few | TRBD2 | TGCAGTGCCCAACGGGGGGGCGGCTCCTGGGAGCAGTACTTC | CSAQRGGGSWEQYF
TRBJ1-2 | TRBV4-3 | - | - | TGCGCCAGCAGCCAAGGGGCACCGAACTATGGCTACACCTTC | CASSQGAPNYGYTF
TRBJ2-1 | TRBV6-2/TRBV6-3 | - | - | TGTGCCAGCAGCCGTACTACCTCCAATGAGCAGTTCTTC | CASSRTTSNEQFF
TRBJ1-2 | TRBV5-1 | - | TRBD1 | TGCGCCAGCAGCTTGGTCGTGACAGGGCCGCGAGGCTACACCTTC | CASSLVVTGPRGYTF
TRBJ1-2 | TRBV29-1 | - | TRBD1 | TGCAGCGTTGAGACCGGGGGGACAGGGCATGGCTACACCTTC | CSVETGGTGHGYTF
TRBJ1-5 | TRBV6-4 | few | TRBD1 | TGTGCCAGCACCCGGGACAGGGATCAATTTAGCAATCAGCCCCAGCATTTT | CASTRDRDQFSNQPQHF
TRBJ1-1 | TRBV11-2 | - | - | TGTGCCAGCAGCTTAGGGGTCCAAGCTTTCTTT | CASSLGVQAFF
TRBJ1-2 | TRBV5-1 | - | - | TGCGCCAGCAGCCCACCCGGACAGTTCTACTCTGGCTACACCTTC | CASSPPGQFYSGYTF
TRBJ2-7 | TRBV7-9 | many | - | TGTGCCAGCAGCCCCGGGACCGAATACGAGCAGTACTTC | CASSPGTEYEQYF
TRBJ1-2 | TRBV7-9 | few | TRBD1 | TGTGCCAGCAGCTTGGGACAGGCCGCCGAGGGCTACACCTTC | CASSLGQAAEGYTF
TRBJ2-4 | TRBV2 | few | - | TGTGCCAGCAGGGAACAAACAGGTTCCAAAAACATTCAGTACTTC | CASREQTGSKNIQYF
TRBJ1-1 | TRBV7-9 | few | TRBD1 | TGTGCCAGCAGCTACGGGACAGGGGGCTCGAGGACTGAAGCTTTCTTT | CASSYGTGGSRTEAFF